One TCR beta chain is described in this entry. What it binds is not known. RNA transcripts were the template, and TCR beta CDR3 regions were amplified from them. First-round RT-PCR used HTBI primers; second-round multiplex PCR followed. TCRdb independently ran MiXCR on the multiplex PCR reads; one entry per CDR3 protein. This sample yields about 1.2 million distinct CDR3 sequences, of which about two fifths are seen a single time; approximately 12% belongs to the top ten. The data were taken from a study of Graves' ophthalmopathy and Graves' hyperthyroidism. Study summary: No ophthalmopathy within 18 months of follow-up signified stable hyperthyroidism. Findings and caveats of the study: Ophthalmopathy versus stable hyperthyroidism: 13-signature model gave 87.88% sensitivity, 81.08% specificity. This model predicted ophthalmopathy progression (sensitivity approximately 68%, specificity around 72%).

The CDR3 loop spans 15 amino acids. Germline lookup yields CDR1 MGHRA and CDR2 YSYEKL. Between the trimmed V and J ends, which lost 5 bases and 4 bases, there was a span of 18 bases. The material sequenced was peripheral blood or thyroid tissue (not recorded which). The sequence derives from an adult man with Graves' hyperthyroidism. The chain is built from TRBV4-1 and TRBJ2-7; D is perhaps TRBD2 (6 bases). The chain's CDR3 is CASSAPGRDFYEQYF. As DNA, the CDR3 is TGCGCCAGCAGCGCACCGGGGCGGGATTTTTACGAGCAGTACTTC.